This TCR beta chain was obtained from a study of beta chain features in type 1 diabetes (dated by TCRdb to the late 2010s). Some background on the complete study: Mean age, gender distribution, total cell number and subset yield did not differ between patients and healthy donors. A total of 107,917,701 sorted cells were examined across all samples, and the number of cells per subset was strongly correlated with RNA yield. Naive and central memory subsets were obtained from all 30 or so donors, but regulatory and stem cell-like memory subsets were isolated from only 8 patients and roughly 8 healthy donors. The study compared TCRB repertoires of sorted circulating CD4+ T cell subsets between recently diagnosed type 1 diabetes patients and matched healthy donors.

The cysteine opens and the phenylalanine closes a CDR3 of 16 amino acids. The entry retains the CDR3 DNA only, 48 bases that are in frame from base 1. Relative to germline, V is 2 bases shorter and J is 0 bases shorter, with 11 bases between their ends. CDR1 is given as KGHSH and CDR2 as LQKENI, both from the germline V gene. From each donor, a single peripheral blood sample of 100 to 150 mL on average was drawn into heparinised tubes. A BD FACSAria II and a panel including CD45RO, CCR7, CD25, CD127, CD95 and CD27 were used to sort naive, central memory, regulatory and stem cell-like memory CD4+ T cells. Every sorted population had a purity above 95%. PBMCs were isolated right away by Lymphoprep density gradient centrifugation and were stained directly, without culture. So that batch effects would be minimized, each experiment stained and sorted samples in pairs, pairing one healthy donor with one patient.

On this clone: No antigen is known for it. No much larger clone is present one base from it, and per-base qualities are unavailable.

All of the isolated RNA was reverse transcribed with the High Capacity cDNA Reverse Transcription Kit, so expressed TCRB transcripts were sequenced. Deep immunoSEQ sequencing was applied to naive, central memory and regulatory T cell samples, giving an average of around 3.8 million total reads per sample. Sorted cells were lysed in RLT buffer, and RNA was extracted using DNase-treated RNeasy Micro or Mini kits according to cell number. To prevent cross-contamination, each cell subset was processed individually, whereas patient and healthy donor samples were processed jointly. The immunoSEQ multiplex PCR was used to amplify TCRB sequences from cDNA, yielding 87-bp fragments that span the CDR3 region. The amplicons were sequenced using the Illumina HiSeq platform. The authors' analysis ran thus. PCR bias was corrected computationally using synthetic template baselines, and reads within Hamming distance 2 were collapsed, with unmergeable singletons discarded. By aligning reads against IMGT, V, D and J genes, CDR3 length, and insertions or deletions at six rearrangement sites were assigned. Within each subset, clonotype counts were normalized to sorted cell number, and only after that were true diversity and Gini coefficients computed with the tcR R package. The overlap coefficient, calculated on TCRB nucleotide sequences, was used to quantify repertoire sharing. TCRdb re-hosts the immuneACCESS table, in-frame sequences only. Its copies lack some clones; in the studies checked, an unresolved V gene accounts for under half of them, and the cause for the rest is not known. V and J calls and clone size are those listed in that table; D and trimming were worked out from the DNA. This sample has about 340,000 clones in its table, and roughly 9% of those were observed once. Of the sample, less than 1.2% falls within the top ten clones.

Summary of the overall study and its limitations: Because small numbers of individuals were included in the HLA sub-analyses, any influence of HLA type on TCRB rearrangement was left unresolved. Patients with type 1 diabetes made fewer insertions and deleted more nucleotides at VDJ recombination sites, implying thymic rearrangement abnormalities. Sequencing cDNA rather than genomic DNA could over-represent highly expressing activated cells, although activation and CD3 levels did not differ between groups. The naive, central memory and regulatory TCRB repertoires appeared to resemble one another more closely among patients than among healthy donors. Shorter templates might be favored by PCR, yet because patient and control samples were amplified and corrected together, any such skew would affect both groups equally. In all four CD4+ subsets, TCRB CDR3 length was moderately but significantly shorter in type 1 diabetes patients.

The material sequenced was central memory CD4+ T cells from blood. This TCR derives from a man younger than 40 with type 1 diabetes. The chain joins TRBV18 to TRBJ1-3; the D gene assignment is ambiguous. The sequence in DNA is TGTGCCAGCTCACCAGGGTCTGGCCTCTCTGGAAACACCATATATTTT. This is translated as CASSPGSGLSGNTIYF.